This entry is about one T cell receptor (beta chain). This clone was counted between two and nine times. It has no known antigen specificity. No per-base quality is available; no much larger clone lies one base away. Reading the label with the study, this specimen's time point is: blood 2 weeks post-SBRT. Reading the label with the study, this specimen's treatment or condition is: 15 Gy SBRT to primary tumor, nephrectomy 4 weeks later. To track tumor-enriched clonotypes, serial peripheral blood was sampled from radiation-treated patients at baseline and at 2 weeks and 4 weeks after SBRT. Every patient had renal cell carcinoma of clear cell pathology. Genomic DNA for TCR sequencing was prepared using the QIAamp DNA Blood Mini Kit (Qiagen). Only samples passing all quality control checks were included in the analyses. This entry comes from a study of radiation and T cells in renal cell carcinoma (dated by TCRdb to the early 2020s). Study-wide context: Samples came from a clinical trial, in which primary renal cell carcinomas received 15 Gy stereotactic body radiation therapy followed by nephrectomy 4 weeks later. A total of 53 samples underwent TCR beta sequencing, made up of 26 tumors and some 27 peripheral blood samples. In the 40 to 60 samples combined, some 4,100,000 unique CDR3 nucleotide sequences were found, encoding roughly 2.5 million unique CDR3 amino acid sequences. What the work shows at the level of the full study, not this receptor alone: Because pretreatment tumor biopsies were not available, the baseline intratumoral presence of clonotypes could not be determined. The single-armed trial design could not address effects of radiation dose or scheduling on the TCR repertoire. Tracking of blood repertoire dynamics stopped at roughly 4 weeks after treatment, with no follow-up past that point. An increase in top tumor clonotypes in blood was observed from baseline to 2 weeks post-radiation, followed by contraction by 4 weeks, which was taken to suggest transient expansion of tumor-resident clones.

Following the manufacturer's recommendations, the immunoSEQ kit was used to generate TCR beta libraries from genomic DNA. For library preparation, a first multiplex PCR was performed with proprietary primers, followed by a second PCR in which unique barcodes were added, and bead cleanups were performed after each round. A positive control reaction and a negative control reaction, both provided in the kit, were run with every batch of samples. The final libraries were assessed on an Agilent 4200 TapeStation D1000 ScreenTape, pooled by volume, and quantified by qPCR. Sequencing was performed on an Illumina NextSeq500 with a MidOutput 150-cycle cartridge, and 156 Read1 and 15 Index1 cycles were run with kit custom primers. The pooled library was loaded at roughly 0.98 pM with an approximately 18% PhiX control spike-in. Per the authors' processing: The vendor-processed data were analyzed in R, and a clonotype was defined as all T cells that share the same CDR3 nucleotide sequence. For clone abundance analyses, frequencies were normalized to the 10,000 most abundant clones in each sample. Public T cell clones, averaging fewer than five per sample, were removed before analysis. Tumor-enriched clonotypes and baseline blood-enriched clonotypes were defined as those with an abundance difference of at least 32-fold between compartments. Clonotypes expanded or contracted between blood time points were identified with a beta-binomial differential abundance model. Tumor-blood repertoire similarity was measured with the Baroni-Urbani and Buser coefficient, and group comparisons used two-tailed Wilcoxon tests in R. Drawn from immuneACCESS, this table holds only the in-frame rearrangements with V and J called that TCRdb kept. Clones are partly lost; checked studies trace under half to an unresolved V gene and leave the rest unexplained. Clone size and the V and J calls come from that table; the DNA yielded D and trimming. This sample gives 100,000 to 150,000 clones in total; over 75% of them show up just once. Of the sample, under 6.5% falls within the top ten clones.

The sample was blood, taken from a patient whose treatment included radiotherapy and nephrectomy. The TCR sequence derives from a man in his forties or fifties with renal cell carcinoma.

The sequenced DNA is TGCAGCGTTGGAACAGATACGCAGTATTTT. It translates as CSVGTDTQYF. This receptor chain uses TRBV29-1 and TRBJ2-3; the D gene remains uncertain. Deletion took 4 bases off V and 3 bases off J, with a span of 2 bases between the germline ends. Reading the germline V gene gives CDR1 SQVTM and CDR2 ANQGSEA. There are 10 amino acids in the CDR3, from cysteine to phenylalanine inclusive. The kept DNA is CDR3 alone, 30 bases in frame from the first base.